Listed below are T cell receptor beta chains from one sample, sequenced in a study of T cells in Graves' hyperthyroidism and ophthalmopathy. TCRdb analysed the multiplex PCR reads with MiXCR anew, one entry per CDR3 protein. The table includes approximately 640,000 distinct CDR3 sequences, over 40% detected once. The sequencing input was peripheral blood or thyroid tissue (not recorded which). The source of these receptors is an adult man with Graves' disease, either hyperthyroidism or ophthalmopathy (not recorded which). The CDR3 runs from the conserved cysteine through the conserved F or W. Fields, in order: V gene, J gene, CDR3 protein.

v_call: TRBV10-3; j_call: TRBJ2-7; cdr3_aa: CAISGRVGTSGDQYF
v_call: TRBV20-1; j_call: TRBJ2-5; cdr3_aa: CSAQGTSLGETQYF
v_call: TRBV9; j_call: TRBJ1-2; cdr3_aa: CALDPYGYTF
v_call: TRBV6-5; j_call: TRBJ1-5; cdr3_aa: CASRPRDNVEYSNQPQHF
v_call: TRBV15; j_call: TRBJ1-4; cdr3_aa: CATSLDSLGGDEKLFF
v_call: TRBV20-1; j_call: TRBJ1-1; cdr3_aa: CSASGQGGLITEAFF
v_call: TRBV12-3/TRBV12-4; j_call: TRBJ1-5; cdr3_aa: CASMEGGGQPQHF
v_call: TRBV11-2; j_call: TRBJ1-1; cdr3_aa: CASSLDGGGTEAFF
v_call: TRBV20-1; j_call: TRBJ2-5; cdr3_aa: CSARVARTQYF
v_call: TRBV29-1; j_call: TRBJ1-2; cdr3_aa: CSVEYGSDGYTF